The clone carrying this T cell receptor beta chain was seen a handful of times. This table comes from immunoSEQ multiplex PCR, and its TCRdb copy is limited to in-frame clones, with some not included. The table has about 350,000 clones, about nine tenths seen once; the top ten hold 0.95% to 1.1%. This sample was taken from a study of blood T cell repertoires in COVID-19. Germline CDR1 MNHNS, CDR2 SASEGT. J gave up 5 bases and V 4 bases, and 10 bases lay outside the gene matches. The CDR3 contains 17 residues. This rearrangement joins TRBV6-1 to TRBJ2-5, with 13 bases matching TRBD2. The TCR originated in a woman under 40 who had been exposed to COVID-19. What was sequenced was PBMCs or T cells enriched from blood (not recorded which). The CDR3 DNA is TGTGCCAGCAGTGCAGAACTAGCGGGAGGGCCGGGTGAGACCCAGTACTTC. Its translation: CASSAELAGGPGETQYF.